Listed below are T cell receptor beta chains from one sample, sequenced in a study of blood T cells in healthy people across ages. TCRdb ran MiXCR on the 5' RACE reads and lists one entry per CDR3 protein. The sample holds over 1,200,000 distinct CDR3 sequences; approximately 59% are singletons and the top ten take roughly 7%. Material for sequencing was blood. These receptor sequences come from a man younger than 35 in good health. Both conserved end residues are part of each CDR3. Fields, in order: J gene, clone size, V gene, D gene, CDR3 DNA, CDR3 protein. D genes are given only for firm matches. Only some rows state a clone size, as once, few, many or a class for expanded clones.

j_call: TRBJ2-5; clone_size: few; v_call: TRBV4-3; d_call: NA; cdr3_nt: TGCGCCAGCAGCCAAGATGTAGGCGGGAACCAAGAGACCCAGTACTTC; cdr3_aa: CASSQDVGGNQETQYF
j_call: TRBJ2-6; clone_size: few; v_call: TRBV7-2; d_call: NA; cdr3_nt: TGTGCCAGCAGCTTCGGACAGTCTGGGGCCAACGTCCTGACTTTC; cdr3_aa: CASSFGQSGANVLTF
j_call: TRBJ2-7; clone_size: NA; v_call: TRBV7-2; d_call: TRBD1; cdr3_nt: TGTGCCAGCAGCTTAGGGACAGGGCCCAACATCGGACCACCCTACGAGCAGTACTTC; cdr3_aa: CASSLGTGPNIGPPYEQYF
j_call: TRBJ2-4; clone_size: NA; v_call: TRBV5-6; d_call: TRBD2; cdr3_nt: TGTGCCAGCAGCTTGGCGGGGGGTCCCAAAAACATTCAGTACTTC; cdr3_aa: CASSLAGGPKNIQYF
j_call: TRBJ2-1; clone_size: NA; v_call: TRBV25-1; d_call: NA; cdr3_nt: TGTGCCAGCAGTGGCCAGGGGGGACCCTACAATGAGCAGTTCTTC; cdr3_aa: CASSGQGGPYNEQFF
j_call: TRBJ2-1; clone_size: NA; v_call: TRBV15; d_call: NA; cdr3_nt: TGTGCCACCAGAGGGGGGAACAATGAGCAGTTCTTC; cdr3_aa: CATRGGNNEQFF
j_call: TRBJ2-1; clone_size: NA; v_call: TRBV2; d_call: NA; cdr3_nt: TGTGCCAGCGGAACTGTGGGTTACTGGAATGAGCAGTTCTTC; cdr3_aa: CASGTVGYWNEQFF
j_call: TRBJ2-2; clone_size: NA; v_call: TRBV4-2; d_call: TRBD1; cdr3_nt: TGTGCCAGCAGCCAAGGGGACAGGTCGAACACCGGGGAGCTGTTTTTT; cdr3_aa: CASSQGDRSNTGELFF
j_call: TRBJ2-5; clone_size: NA; v_call: TRBV14; d_call: NA; cdr3_nt: TGTGCCAGCAGCCAAGTGGGCAGACTCCTCCAAGAGACCCAGTACTTC; cdr3_aa: CASSQVGRLLQETQYF
j_call: TRBJ2-3; clone_size: NA; v_call: TRBV6-2/TRBV6-3; d_call: NA; cdr3_nt: TGTGCCAGCGGACAACCCCTGTTCGAGCGTTTGACAGATACGCAGTATTTT; cdr3_aa: CASGQPLFERLTDTQYF
j_call: TRBJ2-7; clone_size: NA; v_call: TRBV4-1; d_call: NA; cdr3_nt: TGCGCCAGCAGCCAAGATCCCGGACTAATGATCGAGCAGTACTTC; cdr3_aa: CASSQDPGLMIEQYF
j_call: TRBJ2-3; clone_size: NA; v_call: TRBV12-3/TRBV12-4; d_call: NA; cdr3_nt: TGTGCCAGCAGTTTAGGATGGGCGACCCTGGGTACAGATACGCAGTATTTT; cdr3_aa: CASSLGWATLGTDTQYF
j_call: TRBJ2-1; clone_size: many; v_call: TRBV2; d_call: NA; cdr3_nt: TGTGCCAGCAGGAACAATGAGCAGTTCTTC; cdr3_aa: CASRNNEQFF